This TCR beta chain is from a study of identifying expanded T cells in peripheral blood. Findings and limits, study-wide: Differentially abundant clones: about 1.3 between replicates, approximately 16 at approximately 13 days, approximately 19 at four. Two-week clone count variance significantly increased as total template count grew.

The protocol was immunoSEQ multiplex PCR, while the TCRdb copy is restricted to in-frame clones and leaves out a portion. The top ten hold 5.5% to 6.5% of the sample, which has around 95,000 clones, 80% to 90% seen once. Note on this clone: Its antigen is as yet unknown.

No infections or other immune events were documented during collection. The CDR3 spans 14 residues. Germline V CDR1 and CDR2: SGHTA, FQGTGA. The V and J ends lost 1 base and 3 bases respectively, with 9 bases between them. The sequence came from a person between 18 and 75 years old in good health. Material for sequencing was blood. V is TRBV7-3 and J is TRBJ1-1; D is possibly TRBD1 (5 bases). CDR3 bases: TGTGCCAGCAGCTTAAGAGGGGCGGACACTGAAGCTTTCTTT. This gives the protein CASSLRGADTEAFF. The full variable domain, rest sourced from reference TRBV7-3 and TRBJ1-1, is GAGVSQTPSNKVTEKGKYVELRCDPISGHTALYWYRQSLGQGPEFLIYFQGTGAADDSGLPNDRFFAVRPEGSVSTLKIQRTERGDSAVYLCASSLRGADTEAFFGQGTRLTVV.